This section outlines one T cell receptor (beta chain) sequence together with its context. Time point indicated: peripheral blood 6 weeks after treatment start. Assay used: immunoSEQ multiplex PCR; TCRdb lists only in-frame clones, some missing. This table holds 75,000 to 95,000 clones, 75% to 95% found once. Deletions cut 0 bases from V and 8 bases from J, with 16 bases between. The CDR3 extends over 16 amino acids. Germline loops: CDR1 SGHDN, CDR2 FVKESK. The data belong to a study of PD-L1 blockade in urothelial cancer. About the study: Patients arrived having already received 0 to 3 prior chemotherapy regimens.

The sequenced sample was PBMCs, obtained around atezolizumab (anti-PD-L1) treatment. The chain joins TRBV14 to TRBJ1-4, with D uncertain. The clonotype comes from a woman older than 75 with urothelial cancer. CDR3 sequence reads: CASSQDLSGAGEKLFF. The CDR3 DNA is TGTGCCAGCAGCCAAGATCTCAGTGGAGCGGGGGAAAAACTGTTTTTT.